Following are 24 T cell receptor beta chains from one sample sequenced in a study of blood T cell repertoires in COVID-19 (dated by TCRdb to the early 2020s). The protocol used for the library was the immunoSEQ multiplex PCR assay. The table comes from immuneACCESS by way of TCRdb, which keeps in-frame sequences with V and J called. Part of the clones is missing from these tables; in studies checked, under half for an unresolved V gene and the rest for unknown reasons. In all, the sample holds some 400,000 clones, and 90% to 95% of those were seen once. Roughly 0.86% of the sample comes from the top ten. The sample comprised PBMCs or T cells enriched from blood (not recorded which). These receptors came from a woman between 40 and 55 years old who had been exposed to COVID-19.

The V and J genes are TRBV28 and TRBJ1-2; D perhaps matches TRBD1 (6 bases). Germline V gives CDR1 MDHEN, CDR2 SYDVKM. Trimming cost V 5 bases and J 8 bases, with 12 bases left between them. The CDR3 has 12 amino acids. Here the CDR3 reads CASSTTGWGYTF. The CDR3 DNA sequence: TGTGCCAGCAGTACCACAGGGTGGGGCTACACCTTC.

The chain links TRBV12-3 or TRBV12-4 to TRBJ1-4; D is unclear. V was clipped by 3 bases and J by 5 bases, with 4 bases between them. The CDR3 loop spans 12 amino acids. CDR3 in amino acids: CASSFYNEKLFF. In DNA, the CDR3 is TGTGCCAGCAGTTTCTACAATGAAAAACTGTTTTTT.

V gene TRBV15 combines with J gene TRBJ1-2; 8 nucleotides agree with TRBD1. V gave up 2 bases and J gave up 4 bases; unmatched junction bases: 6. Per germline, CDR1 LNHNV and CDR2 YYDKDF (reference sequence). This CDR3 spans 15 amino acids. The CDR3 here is CATSRPDRGPYGYTF. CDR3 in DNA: TGTGCCACCAGCAGACCCGACAGGGGCCCCTATGGCTACACCTTC.

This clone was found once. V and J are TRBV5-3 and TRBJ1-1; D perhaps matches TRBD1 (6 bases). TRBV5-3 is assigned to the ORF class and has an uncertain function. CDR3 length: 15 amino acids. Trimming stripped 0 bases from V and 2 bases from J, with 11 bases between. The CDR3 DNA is TGTGCCAGAAGCTTGGCCTTGACAGGTAACACTGAAGCTTTCTTT. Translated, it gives CARSLALTGNTEAFF.

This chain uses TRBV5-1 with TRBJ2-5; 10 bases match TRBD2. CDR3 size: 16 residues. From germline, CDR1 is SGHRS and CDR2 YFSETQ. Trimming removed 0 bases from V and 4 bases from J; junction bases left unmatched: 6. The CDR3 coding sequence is TGCGCCAGCAGCTTGGGGGCTAGCGGGGGCGGAGAGACCCAGTACTTC. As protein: CASSLGASGGGETQYF.

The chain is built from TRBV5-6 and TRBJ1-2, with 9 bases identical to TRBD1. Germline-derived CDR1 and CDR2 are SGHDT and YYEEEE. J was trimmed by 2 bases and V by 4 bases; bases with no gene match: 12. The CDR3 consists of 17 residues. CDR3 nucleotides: TGTGCCAGCAGCAATGATCCTGGGACAGGGCGGAACTATGGCTACACCTTC. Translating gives CASSNDPGTGRNYGYTF.

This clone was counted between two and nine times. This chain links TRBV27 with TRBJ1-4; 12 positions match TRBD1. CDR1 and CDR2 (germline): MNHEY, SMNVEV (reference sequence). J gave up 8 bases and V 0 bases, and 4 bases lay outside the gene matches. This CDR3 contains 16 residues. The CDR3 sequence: CASSLSRDRGHEKLFF. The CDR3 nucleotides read TGTGCCAGCAGTTTATCGCGGGACAGGGGGCACGAAAAACTGTTTTTT.

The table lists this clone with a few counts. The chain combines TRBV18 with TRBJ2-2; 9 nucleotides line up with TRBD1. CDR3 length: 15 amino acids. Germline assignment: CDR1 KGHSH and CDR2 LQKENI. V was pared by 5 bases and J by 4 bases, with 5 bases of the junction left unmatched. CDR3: CASSAGTGLTGELFF. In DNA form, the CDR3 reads TGTGCCAGCTCAGCCGGGACAGGGCTCACCGGGGAGCTGTTTTTT.

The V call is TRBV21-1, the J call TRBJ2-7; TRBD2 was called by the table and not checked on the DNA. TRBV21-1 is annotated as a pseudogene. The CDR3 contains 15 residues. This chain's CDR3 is CASSKVSGGIYEQYF. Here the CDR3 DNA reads TGTGCCAGCAGCAAAGTCAGCGGGGGGATCTACGAGCAGTACTTC.

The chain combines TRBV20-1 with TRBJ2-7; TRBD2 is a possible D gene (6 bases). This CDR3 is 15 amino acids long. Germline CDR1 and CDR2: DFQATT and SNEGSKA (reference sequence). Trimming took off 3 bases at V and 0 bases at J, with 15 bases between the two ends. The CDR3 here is CSASGRQRGSYEQYF. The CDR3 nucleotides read TGCAGTGCTAGTGGGAGGCAGCGAGGCTCCTACGAGCAGTACTTC.

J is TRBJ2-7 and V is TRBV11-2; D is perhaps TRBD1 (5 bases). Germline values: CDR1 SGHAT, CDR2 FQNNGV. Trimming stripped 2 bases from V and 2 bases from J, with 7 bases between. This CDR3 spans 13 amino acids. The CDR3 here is CASSLSGPYEQYF. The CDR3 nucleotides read TGTGCCAGCAGCTTATCAGGGCCCTACGAGCAGTACTTC.

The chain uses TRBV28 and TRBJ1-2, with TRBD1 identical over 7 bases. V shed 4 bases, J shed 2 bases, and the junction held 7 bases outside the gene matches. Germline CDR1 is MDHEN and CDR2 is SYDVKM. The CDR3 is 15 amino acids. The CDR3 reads CASSSPRGANYGYTF. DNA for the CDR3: TGTGCCAGCAGTTCCCCCAGGGGGGCAAACTATGGCTACACCTTC.

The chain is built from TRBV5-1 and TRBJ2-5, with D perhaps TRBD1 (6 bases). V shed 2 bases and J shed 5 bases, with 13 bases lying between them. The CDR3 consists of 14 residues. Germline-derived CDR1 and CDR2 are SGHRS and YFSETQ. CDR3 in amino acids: CASSFSQGHETQYF. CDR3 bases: TGCGCCAGCAGCTTTTCCCAGGGGCATGAGACCCAGTACTTC.

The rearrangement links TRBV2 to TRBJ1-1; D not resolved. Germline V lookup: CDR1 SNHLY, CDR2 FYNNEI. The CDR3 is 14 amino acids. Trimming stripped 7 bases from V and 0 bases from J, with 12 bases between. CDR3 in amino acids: CASNGETMNTEAFF. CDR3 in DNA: TGTGCCAGCAACGGAGAGACCATGAACACTGAAGCTTTCTTT.

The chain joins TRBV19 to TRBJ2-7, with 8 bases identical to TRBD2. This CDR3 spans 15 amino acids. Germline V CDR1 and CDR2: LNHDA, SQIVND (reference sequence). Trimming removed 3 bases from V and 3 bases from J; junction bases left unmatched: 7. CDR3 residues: CASSMVTGGFYEQYF. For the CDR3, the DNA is TGTGCCAGTAGTATGGTCACGGGGGGGTTCTACGAGCAGTACTTC.

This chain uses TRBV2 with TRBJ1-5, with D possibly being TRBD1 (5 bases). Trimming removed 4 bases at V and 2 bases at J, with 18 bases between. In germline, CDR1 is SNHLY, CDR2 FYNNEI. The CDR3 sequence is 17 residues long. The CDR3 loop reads CASSVEVNRIGNQPQHF. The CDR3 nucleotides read TGTGCCAGCAGTGTTGAGGTAAACAGGATAGGCAATCAGCCCCAGCATTTT.

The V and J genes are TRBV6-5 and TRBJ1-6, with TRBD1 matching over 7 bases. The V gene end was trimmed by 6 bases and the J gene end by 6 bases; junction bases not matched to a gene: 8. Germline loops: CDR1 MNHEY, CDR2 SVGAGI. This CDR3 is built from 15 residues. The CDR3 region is CASSPGTVFNSPLHF. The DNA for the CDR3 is TGTGCCAGCAGCCCCGGGACAGTCTTTAATTCACCCCTCCACTTT.

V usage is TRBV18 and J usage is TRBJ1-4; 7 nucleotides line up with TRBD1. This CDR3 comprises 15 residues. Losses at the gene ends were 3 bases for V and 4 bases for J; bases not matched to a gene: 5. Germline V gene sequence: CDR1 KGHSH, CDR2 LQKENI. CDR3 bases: TGTGCCAGCTCACCGACGACAGGGCTTAATGAAAAACTGTTTTTT. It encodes CASSPTTGLNEKLFF.

The CDR3 sequence is CASSDVPASKNIQYF. As DNA, the CDR3 is TGCGCCAGCAGTGACGTCCCAGCGAGCAAAAACATTCAGTACTTC. V usage is TRBV10-2 and J usage is TRBJ2-4; D call uncertain. V lost 3 bases and J lost 3, with 12 bases in between. CDR1 is WSHSY, CDR2 SAAADI, per germline. The length of the CDR3 is 15 residues.

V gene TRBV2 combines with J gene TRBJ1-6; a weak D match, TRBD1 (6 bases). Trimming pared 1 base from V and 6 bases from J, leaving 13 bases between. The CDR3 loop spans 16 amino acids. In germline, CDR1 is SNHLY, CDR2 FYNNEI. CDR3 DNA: TGTGCCAGCAGTGAAGTAGGGGGGGCGGTTAATTCACCCCTCCACTTT. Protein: CASSEVGGAVNSPLHF.

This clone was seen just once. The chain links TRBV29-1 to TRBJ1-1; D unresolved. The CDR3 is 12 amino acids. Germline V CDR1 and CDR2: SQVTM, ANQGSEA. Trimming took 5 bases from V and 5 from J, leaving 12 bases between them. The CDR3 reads CSVTSVATEAFF. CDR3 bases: TGCAGCGTTACCTCAGTAGCAACTGAAGCTTTCTTT.

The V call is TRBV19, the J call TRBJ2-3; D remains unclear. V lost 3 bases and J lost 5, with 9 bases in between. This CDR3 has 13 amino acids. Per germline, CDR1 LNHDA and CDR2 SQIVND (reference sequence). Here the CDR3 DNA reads TGTGCCAGTAGTATCTATTCGGTAGATACGCAGTATTTT. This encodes CASSIYSVDTQYF.

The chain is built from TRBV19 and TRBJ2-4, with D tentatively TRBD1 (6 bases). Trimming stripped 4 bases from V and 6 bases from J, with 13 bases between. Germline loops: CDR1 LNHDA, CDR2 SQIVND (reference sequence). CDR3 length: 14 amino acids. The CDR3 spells CASSTLGGPNIQYF. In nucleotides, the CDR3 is TGTGCCAGTAGTACCTTAGGGGGACCAAACATTCAGTACTTC.

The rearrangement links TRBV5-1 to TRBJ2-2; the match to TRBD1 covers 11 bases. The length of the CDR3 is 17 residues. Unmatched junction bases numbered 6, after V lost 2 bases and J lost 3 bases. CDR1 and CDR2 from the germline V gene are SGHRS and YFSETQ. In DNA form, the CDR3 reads TGCGCCAGCAGCTTAGCTTGGGGACAGGGGGACACCGGGGAGCTGTTTTTT. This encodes CASSLAWGQGDTGELFF.